This T cell receptor (beta chain) stems from a study of T cells in localized non-small cell lung cancer. Broader study findings: Owing to sequencing of a solitary tumor region, heterogeneity cannot be discounted. Appearing in adjacent lung were a median about 50 of the top 100 tumor clones.

Repertoires were generated with immunoSEQ multiplex PCR, while TCRdb's copy carries only in-frame clones and drops some. There are about 70,000 clones in the sample; around 85% occur only once, and 21% lies in the top ten. Points on this clone: Its antigen is currently unknown.

The CDR3 has 12 amino acids. Per the germline V gene, CDR1 is MNHEY and CDR2 is SMNVEV (reference sequence). Trimming removed 9 bases from V and 6 bases from J, with 12 bases in between. The specimen was peripheral blood, collected before any cancer treatment. This sequence joins TRBV27 and TRBJ1-5; D is unclear. The source is a male donor older than 55 with stage III squamous cell lung carcinoma. The CDR3 here is CASQTHGQPQHF. The DNA of the CDR3 is TGTGCCAGTCAGACCCACGGTCAGCCCCAGCATTTT.